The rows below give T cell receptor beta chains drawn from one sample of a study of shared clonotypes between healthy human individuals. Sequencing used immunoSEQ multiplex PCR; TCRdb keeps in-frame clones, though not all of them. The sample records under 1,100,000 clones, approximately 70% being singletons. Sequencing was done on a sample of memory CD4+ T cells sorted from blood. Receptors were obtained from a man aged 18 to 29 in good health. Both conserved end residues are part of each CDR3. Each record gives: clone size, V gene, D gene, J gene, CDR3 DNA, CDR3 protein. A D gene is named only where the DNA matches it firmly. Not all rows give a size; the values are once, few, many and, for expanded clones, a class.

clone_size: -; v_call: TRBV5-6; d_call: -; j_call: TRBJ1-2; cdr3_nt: TGTGCCAGCAGCTCCACCCTAAACTATGGCTACACCTTC; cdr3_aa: CASSSTLNYGYTF
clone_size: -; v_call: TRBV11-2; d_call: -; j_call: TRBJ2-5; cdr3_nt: TGTGCCAGCAGCTTAGGGCGGGTTGCCCTGCGGATGAAAGAGACCCAGTACTTC; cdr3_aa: CASSLGRVALRMKETQYF
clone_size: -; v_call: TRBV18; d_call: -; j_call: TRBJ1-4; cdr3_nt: TGTGCCAGCTCACCAGTACGGTTTAATGAAAAACTGTTTTTT; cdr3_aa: CASSPVRFNEKLFF
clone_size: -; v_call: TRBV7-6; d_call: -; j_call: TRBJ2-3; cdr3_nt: TGTGCCAGCAGCTTAGCCCCGGGACAAAACACAGATACGCAGTATTTT; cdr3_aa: CASSLAPGQNTDTQYF
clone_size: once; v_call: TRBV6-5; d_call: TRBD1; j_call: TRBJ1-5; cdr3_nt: TGTGCCAGCAGTTCGACAGGGGTCGATAAGCAGCCCCAGCATTTT; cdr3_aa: CASSSTGVDKQPQHF
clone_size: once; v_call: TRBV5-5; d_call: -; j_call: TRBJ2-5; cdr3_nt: TGTGCCAGCAGCACCACAGATTGGGGGGCCCAGTACTTC; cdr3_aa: CASSTTDWGAQYF
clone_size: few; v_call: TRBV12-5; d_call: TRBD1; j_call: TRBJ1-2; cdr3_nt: TGTGCTAGTGGCGGGGCGGACAGGGACCTTTATGGCTACACCTTC; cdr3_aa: CASGGADRDLYGYTF
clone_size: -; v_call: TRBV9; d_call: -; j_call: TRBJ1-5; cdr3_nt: TGTGCCAGCAGCGTAGGCCAGGGAAGCAATCAGCCCCAGCATTTT; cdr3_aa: CASSVGQGSNQPQHF
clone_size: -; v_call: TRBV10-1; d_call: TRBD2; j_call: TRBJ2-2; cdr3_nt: TGCGCCAGCAGCGCCCGAGGGACTAGCGGGAGAGCACCTAACACCGGGGAGCTGTTTTTT; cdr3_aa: CASSARGTSGRAPNTGELFF
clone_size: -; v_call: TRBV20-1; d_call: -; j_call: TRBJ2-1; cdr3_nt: TGCAGTGCCCCGGTTTGGAATGAGCAGTTCTTC; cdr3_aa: CSAPVWNEQFF
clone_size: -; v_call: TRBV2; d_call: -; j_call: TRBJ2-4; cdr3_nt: TGTGCCAGTGGAGGCACGGGGGCCAAAAACATTCAGTACTTC; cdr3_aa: CASGGTGAKNIQYF
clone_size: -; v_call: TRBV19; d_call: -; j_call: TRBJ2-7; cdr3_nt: TGTGCCACCCACCAGGGGCGCCTGTCCTACGAGCAGTACTTC; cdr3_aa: CATHQGRLSYEQYF
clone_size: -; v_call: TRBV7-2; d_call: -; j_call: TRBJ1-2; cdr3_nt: TGTGCCAGCAGCTCCACAGGTTCCTATGGCTACACCTTC; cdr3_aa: CASSSTGSYGYTF
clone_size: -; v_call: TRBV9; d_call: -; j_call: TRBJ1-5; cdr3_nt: TGTGCCAGCAGCGCGGGGGACACAGACAATCAGCCCCAGCATTTT; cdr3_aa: CASSAGDTDNQPQHF
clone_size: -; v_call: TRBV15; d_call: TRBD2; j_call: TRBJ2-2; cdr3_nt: TGTGCCACCAGCACCTGGGGACTAGCGGGTACCGGGGAGCTGTTTTTT; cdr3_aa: CATSTWGLAGTGELFF
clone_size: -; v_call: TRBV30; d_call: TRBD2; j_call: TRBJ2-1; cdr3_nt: TGTGCCTCGTCTAGCGGGGATTACAATGAGCAGTTCTTC; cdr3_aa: CASSSGDYNEQFF
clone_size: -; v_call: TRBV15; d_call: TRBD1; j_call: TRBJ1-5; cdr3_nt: TGTGCCACCAGCAGAGAACAGGGGCCTCAGCCCCAGCATTTT; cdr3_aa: CATSREQGPQPQHF
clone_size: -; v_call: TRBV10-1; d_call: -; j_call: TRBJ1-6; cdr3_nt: TGCGCCAGCAGCGAGTCTAGCGGGAGATCACCCCTCCACTTT; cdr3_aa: CASSESSGRSPLHF
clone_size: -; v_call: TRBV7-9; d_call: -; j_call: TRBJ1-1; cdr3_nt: TGTGCCAGCAGCTTAGCCCGGGGGCCAGGCACTGAAGCTTTCTTT; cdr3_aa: CASSLARGPGTEAFF
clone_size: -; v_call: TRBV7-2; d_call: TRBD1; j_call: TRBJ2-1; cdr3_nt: TGTGCCAGCAGCCCCGGGACAGGGGGAATGAATGAGCAGTTCTTC; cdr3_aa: CASSPGTGGMNEQFF
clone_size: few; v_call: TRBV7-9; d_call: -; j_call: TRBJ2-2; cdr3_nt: TGTGCCAGCAGCGCTAGTTGGAGTTGGGACACCGGGGAGCTGTTTTTT; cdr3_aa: CASSASWSWDTGELFF
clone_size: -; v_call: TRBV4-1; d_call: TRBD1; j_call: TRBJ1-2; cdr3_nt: TGCGCCAGCAGCCAAGAGACAGGGAGGTGGTATGGCTACACCTTC; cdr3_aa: CASSQETGRWYGYTF
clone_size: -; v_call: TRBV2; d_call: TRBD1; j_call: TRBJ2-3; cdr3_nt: TGTGCCAGCAGATCGGACAGGGCTACAGATACGCAGTATTTT; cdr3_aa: CASRSDRATDTQYF
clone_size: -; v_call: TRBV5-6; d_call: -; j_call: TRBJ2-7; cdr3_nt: TGTGCCAGCAGCCGACGTGTTGGCGAGCAGTACTTC; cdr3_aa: CASSRRVGEQYF
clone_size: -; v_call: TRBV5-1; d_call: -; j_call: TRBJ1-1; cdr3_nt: TGCGCCAGCAGCTCGGCGGGGAACACTGAAGCTTTCTTT; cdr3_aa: CASSSAGNTEAFF
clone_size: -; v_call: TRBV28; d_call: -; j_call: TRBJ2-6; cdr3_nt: TGTGCCAGCAGCCGGACAGGGAGGGTCTCTGGGGCCAACGTCCTGACTTTC; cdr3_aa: CASSRTGRVSGANVLTF
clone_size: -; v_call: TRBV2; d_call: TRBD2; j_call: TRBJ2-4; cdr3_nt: TGTGCCGGGGCTAGCGGGGAGAACATTCAGTACTTC; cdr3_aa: CAGASGENIQYF
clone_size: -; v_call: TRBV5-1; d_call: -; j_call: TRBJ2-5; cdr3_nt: TGCGCCAGCACCCCCGGGACCGAAGGGGAGACCCAGTACTTC; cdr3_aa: CASTPGTEGETQYF
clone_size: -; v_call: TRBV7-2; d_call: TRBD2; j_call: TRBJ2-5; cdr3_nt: TGTGCCAGCAGCTTGATAGGGGCGGGAGGAGAGACCCAGTACTTC; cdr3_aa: CASSLIGAGGETQYF